This is a list of T cell receptor beta chains from one sample in a study of T cells in Graves' hyperthyroidism and ophthalmopathy. From the multiplex PCR reads, TCRdb called clonotypes with MiXCR, one entry per CDR3 protein. The profile shows hundreds of thousands of distinct CDR3 sequences, less than 25% of them singletons. The specimen sequenced was blood. These receptors originate from a woman aged 30 to 39 with Graves' ophthalmopathy. The CDR3 runs from the conserved cysteine through the conserved F or W. The D gene is left open where the match is weak. Clone size, where shown, is once, few, many, or a class for clones that have expanded.

V,size,J,D,CDR3,DNA
TRBV12-3/TRBV12-4,many,TRBJ1-4,TRBD1,CASSERDRPTEKLFF,TGTGCCAGCAGTGAGAGGGACAGACCAACTGAAAAACTGTTTTTT
TRBV7-2,NA,TRBJ2-7,NA,CASSLGGLVYEQYF,TGTGCCAGCAGCTTAGGCGGGCTGGTCTACGAGCAGTACTTC
TRBV10-3,few,TRBJ2-7,TRBD1,CAISGDRGPYEQYF,TGTGCCATCAGTGGAGACAGGGGGCCCTACGAGCAGTACTTC
TRBV28,many,TRBJ1-2,TRBD1,CASSSRFRGPLGYGYTF,TGTGCCAGCAGTTCACGGTTCAGGGGGCCCCTTGGCTATGGCTACACCTTC
TRBV29-1,many,TRBJ1-2,NA,CSSKRLRGYTF,TGCAGCTCCAAACGCCTACGTGGCTACACCTTC
TRBV24-1,NA,TRBJ1-2,TRBD1,CATSDRGTGKGYTF,TGTGCCACCAGTGACCGAGGGACAGGGAAGGGCTACACCTTC
TRBV6-2/TRBV6-3,many,TRBJ2-7,TRBD2,CAGSYSGSGAYEQYF,TGTGCCGGCAGTTACTCGGGTAGCGGGGCCTACGAGCAGTACTTC
TRBV20-1,many,TRBJ1-5,NA,CSARVTGAQPQHF,TGCAGTGCTAGAGTCACCGGGGCTCAGCCCCAGCATTTT
TRBV27,NA,TRBJ2-7,NA,CASSPREGSEQYF,TGTGCCAGCAGTCCCAGGGAAGGGAGTGAGCAGTACTTC
TRBV6-5,NA,TRBJ1-5,NA,CASSYRGVEPQHF,TGTGCCAGCAGTTACCGAGGGGTAGAGCCCCAGCATTTT
TRBV28,many,TRBJ2-5,NA,CASSPPAARIETQYF,TGTGCCAGCAGCCCCCCCGCGGCGAGGATTGAGACCCAGTACTTC
TRBV6-5,NA,TRBJ1-2,NA,CASSYSSQPGRYTF,TGTGCCAGCAGTTACTCGAGCCAGCCTGGTCGCTACACCTTC
TRBV7-2,many,TRBJ1-1,NA,CASSLFRTPSSEAFF,TGTGCCAGCAGCTTATTCCGGACACCTTCCTCTGAAGCTTTCTTT
TRBV12-3/TRBV12-4,NA,TRBJ1-1,NA,CASSLVGAGDTEAFF,TGTGCCAGCAGTTTAGTGGGGGCCGGGGACACTGAAGCTTTCTTT
TRBV7-2,many,TRBJ1-1,NA,CASSLPVGLNTEAFF,TGTGCCAGCAGCTTACCCGTGGGCTTGAACACTGAAGCTTTCTTT
TRBV5-6,many,TRBJ1-5,TRBD1,CASSFQGGRPQHF,TGTGCCAGCAGCTTTCAGGGGGGTCGGCCCCAGCATTTT
TRBV30,many,TRBJ2-5,NA,CACLDRPETQYF,TGTGCCTGCCTAGATCGACCGGAGACCCAGTACTTC
TRBV10-3,NA,TRBJ1-1,NA,CAISRDMPGTEAFF,TGTGCCATCAGCCGGGACATGCCGGGGACTGAAGCTTTCTTT
TRBV5-1,NA,TRBJ1-1,NA,CASSLGANTEACF,TGCGCCAGCAGCTTGGGCGCGAACACTGAAGCTTGCTTT
TRBV12-3/TRBV12-4,NA,TRBJ1-2,NA,CASSLRRSLYGYTF,TGTGCCAGCAGTTTGAGGCGTTCCCTCTATGGCTACACCTTC
TRBV6-2/TRBV6-3,many,TRBJ2-2,NA,CASSYRDWNTGELFF,TGTGCCAGCAGTTACCGGGACTGGAACACCGGGGAGCTGTTTTTT
TRBV29-1,NA,TRBJ1-1,NA,CSGRRNTEAFF,TGCAGCGGACGGAGAAACACTGAAGCTTTCTTT
TRBV12-5,NA,TRBJ1-2,TRBD1,CASGLGTGTNYGYTF,TGTGCTAGTGGTTTGGGGACAGGGACTAACTATGGCTACACCTTC
TRBV28,NA,TRBJ2-7,TRBD2,CASSPLAETTYEQYF,TGTGCCAGCAGCCCTCTAGCGGAGACGACCTACGAGCAGTACTTC
TRBV28,NA,TRBJ2-2,NA,CASSLERWLLAYAGELFF,TGTGCCAGCAGTTTAGAGCGGTGGCTGCTAGCATACGCCGGGGAGCTGTTTTTT
TRBV6-1,NA,TRBJ2-7,NA,CASSGASAVYEQYF,TGTGCCAGCAGCGGCGCTTCAGCGGTCTACGAGCAGTACTTC
TRBV14,NA,TRBJ2-7,NA,CASSQVSSSSYEQYF,TGTGCCAGCAGCCAAGTTTCGTCCAGTTCCTACGAGCAGTACTTC
TRBV6-5,many,TRBJ2-7,NA,CASRPGQGGHEQYF,TGTGCCAGCAGACCCGGACAGGGAGGGCACGAGCAGTACTTC
TRBV12-3/TRBV12-4,few,TRBJ1-2,NA,CASPWTVPNYGYTF,TGTGCCAGCCCCTGGACAGTTCCTAACTATGGCTATACCTTC
TRBV6-5,NA,TRBJ2-7,TRBD2,CASSYRLAGIYEQYF,TGTGCCAGCAGCTACCGACTAGCGGGAATATACGAGCAGTACTTC
TRBV7-3,many,TRBJ2-2,NA,CASSLDGARELFF,TGTGCCAGCAGCTTAGATGGGGCCCGGGAGCTGTTTTTT